A selection of T cell receptor beta chains follows, all from one sample in a study of cytomegalovirus exposure and HLA in healthy donors. Generated by immunoSEQ multiplex PCR, the TCRdb table keeps only in-frame clones and is missing some. The data show 100,000 to 150,000 clones, with approximately 9% seen just once and roughly 6.4% held by the top ten. The source material was PBMCs. The receptor set was obtained from a woman aged 40-49 years in good health and CMV-seropositive. The CDR3 runs from the conserved cysteine through the conserved F or W. Fields, in order: D gene, clone size, J gene, V gene, CDR3 DNA, CDR3 protein. D genes are given only for firm matches. A clone size is listed for some rows: how often the clone was seen (once, few, many), or a class if it is expanded.

d_call: NA
clone_size: few
j_call: TRBJ1-1
v_call: TRBV5-5
cdr3_nt: TGTGCCAGCAGCTCACGGGGGAACACTGAAGCTTTCTTT
cdr3_aa: CASSSRGNTEAFF

d_call: TRBD1
clone_size: few
j_call: TRBJ1-5
v_call: TRBV19
cdr3_nt: TGTGCCAGTAGTATAGACAGGGGGCCCGATCAGCCCCAGCATTTT
cdr3_aa: CASSIDRGPDQPQHF

d_call: TRBD1
clone_size: few
j_call: TRBJ1-4
v_call: TRBV2
cdr3_nt: TGTGCCAGCAGGAGACAGGGGGGGGGAACTAATGAAAAACTGTTTTTT
cdr3_aa: CASRRQGGGTNEKLFF

d_call: TRBD2
clone_size: NA
j_call: TRBJ2-3
v_call: TRBV27
cdr3_nt: TGTGCCAGCAGTTTATCGGGACTTTTACGGGGGGGCACAGATACGCAGTATTTT
cdr3_aa: CASSLSGLLRGGTDTQYF

d_call: TRBD1
clone_size: NA
j_call: TRBJ2-3
v_call: TRBV7-9
cdr3_nt: TGTGCCAGCAGCTCGGACAGGGAAACGGATACGCAGTATTTT
cdr3_aa: CASSSDRETDTQYF

d_call: NA
clone_size: few
j_call: TRBJ1-5
v_call: TRBV18
cdr3_nt: TGTGCCAGCTCACTGGAGGGGCGTCAGCCCCAGCATTTT
cdr3_aa: CASSLEGRQPQHF

d_call: NA
clone_size: few
j_call: TRBJ2-1
v_call: TRBV18
cdr3_nt: TGTGCCAGCTCACCACCAGGGGCCCAGGCTATGTATGAGCAGTTCTTC
cdr3_aa: CASSPPGAQAMYEQFF

d_call: NA
clone_size: NA
j_call: TRBJ2-7
v_call: TRBV6-1
cdr3_nt: TGTGCCAGCAGTAACTTTTTGCTCGAGCAGTACTTC
cdr3_aa: CASSNFLLEQYF

d_call: NA
clone_size: NA
j_call: TRBJ1-5
v_call: TRBV2
cdr3_nt: TGTGCCAGCAGTGACAGGAATCAGCCCCAGCATTTT
cdr3_aa: CASSDRNQPQHF

d_call: TRBD2
clone_size: NA
j_call: TRBJ2-1
v_call: TRBV9
cdr3_nt: TGTGCCAGCAGCGTAGGACTAGCGGGGGGGCGAAGGGGCTCCAATGAGCAGTTCTTC
cdr3_aa: CASSVGLAGGRRGSNEQFF

d_call: NA
clone_size: NA
j_call: TRBJ1-3
v_call: TRBV7-2
cdr3_nt: TGTGCCAGCAGCGCTAGGACAGCTGGAAACACCATATATTTT
cdr3_aa: CASSARTAGNTIYF

d_call: NA
clone_size: few
j_call: TRBJ2-2
v_call: TRBV18
cdr3_nt: TGTGCCAGCTCACCACTTATACAGGCCGGGGAGCTGTTTTTT
cdr3_aa: CASSPLIQAGELFF

d_call: NA
clone_size: NA
j_call: TRBJ2-6
v_call: TRBV10-1
cdr3_nt: TGCGCCAGCATACCACAGGGATTGACCCTTTCTGGGGCCAACGTCCTGACTTTC
cdr3_aa: CASIPQGLTLSGANVLTF

d_call: NA
clone_size: few
j_call: TRBJ1-4
v_call: TRBV19
cdr3_nt: TGTGCCAGTACCCACAGGGCAACTAATGAAAAACTGTTTTTT
cdr3_aa: CASTHRATNEKLFF

d_call: NA
clone_size: NA
j_call: TRBJ2-2
v_call: TRBV6-5
cdr3_nt: TGTGCCAGCAGTTCGGGACTGTCCACCGGGGAGCTGTTTTTT
cdr3_aa: CASSSGLSTGELFF

d_call: NA
clone_size: few
j_call: TRBJ2-2
v_call: TRBV27
cdr3_nt: TGTGCCAGCAGGCAGGGGAACACCGGGGAGCTGTTTTTT
cdr3_aa: CASRQGNTGELFF

d_call: NA
clone_size: NA
j_call: TRBJ1-1
v_call: TRBV7-2
cdr3_nt: TGTGCCAGCAGCTTAGGGGCAGTAACTGAAGCTTTCTTT
cdr3_aa: CASSLGAVTEAFF

d_call: TRBD1
clone_size: NA
j_call: TRBJ2-6
v_call: TRBV19
cdr3_nt: TGTGCCAGTAGTATCCCAAGACAGGGGGCGCTTGGGGCCAACGTCCTGACTTTC
cdr3_aa: CASSIPRQGALGANVLTF

d_call: TRBD1
clone_size: few
j_call: TRBJ2-3
v_call: TRBV5-1
cdr3_nt: TGCGCCAGCAGCATGGGACAGGAGACAGATACGCAGTATTTT
cdr3_aa: CASSMGQETDTQYF

d_call: TRBD1
clone_size: NA
j_call: TRBJ2-5
v_call: TRBV5-1
cdr3_nt: TGCGCCAGCAGCTTTTGGACAGGGGAAGAGACCCAGTACTTC
cdr3_aa: CASSFWTGEETQYF

d_call: TRBD1
clone_size: few
j_call: TRBJ2-5
v_call: TRBV11-3
cdr3_nt: TGTGCCAGCAGCCGCCGGACAGGGCGACAGGAGACCCAGTACTTC
cdr3_aa: CASSRRTGRQETQYF

d_call: TRBD1
clone_size: few
j_call: TRBJ1-1
v_call: TRBV5-6
cdr3_nt: TGTGCCAGCAGCCCTACAGGGGGCGCGTACACTGAAGCTTTCTTT
cdr3_aa: CASSPTGGAYTEAFF

d_call: TRBD2
clone_size: few
j_call: TRBJ2-5
v_call: TRBV5-5
cdr3_nt: TGTGCCAGCAGCTCGGCGGGGACTAGCCAAGAGACCCAGTACTTC
cdr3_aa: CASSSAGTSQETQYF

d_call: NA
clone_size: few
j_call: TRBJ1-2
v_call: TRBV7-2
cdr3_nt: TGTGCCAGCAGTGACACGGTTGAGAACTATGGCTACACCTTC
cdr3_aa: CASSDTVENYGYTF

d_call: TRBD2
clone_size: NA
j_call: TRBJ2-7
v_call: TRBV2
cdr3_nt: TGTGCCAGCCGGGAGCGGGGGGAATCCGAGCAGTACTTC
cdr3_aa: CASRERGESEQYF

d_call: TRBD2
clone_size: few
j_call: TRBJ2-3
v_call: TRBV4-1
cdr3_nt: TGCGCCAGCAGCCGCCAGACTAGCGGGGGGGCCTCTAGCACAGATACGCAGTATTTT
cdr3_aa: CASSRQTSGGASSTDTQYF

d_call: TRBD2
clone_size: NA
j_call: TRBJ2-3
v_call: TRBV19
cdr3_nt: TGTGCCAGCTGGGGGACTAGGAAGGATACGCAGTATTTT
cdr3_aa: CASWGTRKDTQYF

d_call: NA
clone_size: few
j_call: TRBJ1-2
v_call: TRBV2
cdr3_nt: TGTGCCAGCAGTGAGGGCAGGGGCTATGGCTACACCTTC
cdr3_aa: CASSEGRGYGYTF

d_call: NA
clone_size: few
j_call: TRBJ2-3
v_call: TRBV19
cdr3_nt: TGTGCCAGTAGTTGGAGGGTCGGCACAGATACGCAGTATTTT
cdr3_aa: CASSWRVGTDTQYF

d_call: NA
clone_size: NA
j_call: TRBJ2-3
v_call: TRBV6-5
cdr3_nt: TGTGCCAGCACCCAGGCGGGGAACGTGTTAGGTACGCAGTATTTT
cdr3_aa: CASTQAGNVLGTQYF

d_call: NA
clone_size: few
j_call: TRBJ2-5
v_call: TRBV7-2
cdr3_nt: TGTGCCAGCAGCTCCCCTTCGGAGACCCAGTACTTC
cdr3_aa: CASSSPSETQYF

d_call: NA
clone_size: NA
j_call: TRBJ2-3
v_call: TRBV7-7
cdr3_nt: TGTGCCAGCAGTACTGATGACACAGATACGCAGTATTTT
cdr3_aa: CASSTDDTDTQYF

d_call: NA
clone_size: NA
j_call: TRBJ2-6
v_call: TRBV5-8
cdr3_nt: TGTGCCAGCAGCTTGGAGCAGGCACCTGGGGCCAACGTCCTGACTTTC
cdr3_aa: CASSLEQAPGANVLTF

d_call: NA
clone_size: NA
j_call: TRBJ2-5
v_call: TRBV5-6
cdr3_nt: TGTGCCAGCAGCTTGGTTGAGCAAGAGACCCAGTACTTC
cdr3_aa: CASSLVEQETQYF

d_call: NA
clone_size: NA
j_call: TRBJ1-6
v_call: TRBV2
cdr3_nt: TGTGCCAGCAGTGAGGGCAGGTGGGGGCAAGGCTCACCCCTCCACTTT
cdr3_aa: CASSEGRWGQGSPLHF

d_call: TRBD2
clone_size: few
j_call: TRBJ2-6
v_call: TRBV6-1
cdr3_nt: TGTGCCAGCAGTGAAAGGTTCGGGGGGACTGGGGCCAACGTCCTGACTTTC
cdr3_aa: CASSERFGGTGANVLTF

d_call: NA
clone_size: NA
j_call: TRBJ1-5
v_call: TRBV19
cdr3_nt: TGTGCCAGTAGTCCGACAGGTTATAGCAATCAGCCCCAGCATTTT
cdr3_aa: CASSPTGYSNQPQHF

d_call: NA
clone_size: NA
j_call: TRBJ1-2
v_call: TRBV12-2
cdr3_nt: TGTGCAAGTCGCCAAAACAGGGATACTAACTATGGCTACACCTTC
cdr3_aa: CASRQNRDTNYGYTF

d_call: TRBD1
clone_size: few
j_call: TRBJ1-5
v_call: TRBV6-1
cdr3_nt: TGTGCCAGCAGCGCAGGGGGGAATCAGCCCCAGCATTTT
cdr3_aa: CASSAGGNQPQHF